This TCR beta chain was retrieved from a study of patients and donors after allogeneic stem cell transplantation. The CDR3 is made up of 14 amino acids. The V gene lost 6 bases and the J gene lost 4 bases, with 16 bases spanning the gap. Looked up from germline, CDR1 is SQVTM and CDR2 is ANQGSEA. TCRdb processed the RT-PCR reads anew with MiXCR; each CDR3 protein has one entry. This table has tens of thousands of distinct CDR3 sequences, 37% appearing once. Sequenced material: blood, either unsorted or a sorted T cell fraction (not recorded which). V and J are TRBV29-1 and TRBJ1-5; D is perhaps TRBD1 (6 bases). The TCR sequence derives from a human donor who was either an allogeneic HSCT recipient or a stem cell or donor lymphocyte infusion donor (not recorded which). It is not recorded whose cells these are; they may come from a transplant donor. The DNA of the CDR3 is TGCAGCGTAGGAGGGGGACAATCTAATCAGCCCCAGCATTTT. It specifies CSVGGGQSNQPQHF.